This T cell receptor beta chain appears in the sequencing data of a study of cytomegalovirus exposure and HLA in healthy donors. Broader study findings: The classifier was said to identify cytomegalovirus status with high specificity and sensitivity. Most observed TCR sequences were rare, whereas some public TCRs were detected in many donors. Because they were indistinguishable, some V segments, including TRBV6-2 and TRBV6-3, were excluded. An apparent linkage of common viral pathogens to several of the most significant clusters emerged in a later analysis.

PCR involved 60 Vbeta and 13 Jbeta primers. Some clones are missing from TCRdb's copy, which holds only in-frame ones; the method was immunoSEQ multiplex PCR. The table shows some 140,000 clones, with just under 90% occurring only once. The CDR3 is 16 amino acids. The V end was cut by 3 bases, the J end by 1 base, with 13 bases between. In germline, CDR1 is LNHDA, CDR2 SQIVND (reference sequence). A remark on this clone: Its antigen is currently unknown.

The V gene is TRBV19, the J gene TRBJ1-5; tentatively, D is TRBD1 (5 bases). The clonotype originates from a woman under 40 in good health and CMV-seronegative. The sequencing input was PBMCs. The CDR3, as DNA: TGTGCCAGTAGTATGTCCTGGGGGAGGAGCAATCAGCCCCAGCATTTT. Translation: CASSMSWGRSNQPQHF.